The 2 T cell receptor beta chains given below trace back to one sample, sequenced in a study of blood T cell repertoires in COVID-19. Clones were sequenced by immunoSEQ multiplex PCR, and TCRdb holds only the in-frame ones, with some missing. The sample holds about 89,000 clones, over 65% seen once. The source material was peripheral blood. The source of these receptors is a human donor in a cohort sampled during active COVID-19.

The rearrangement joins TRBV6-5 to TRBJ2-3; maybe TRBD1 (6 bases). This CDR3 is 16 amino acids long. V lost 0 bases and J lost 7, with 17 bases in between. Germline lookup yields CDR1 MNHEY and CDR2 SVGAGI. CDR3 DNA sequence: TGTGCCAGCAGTTACTCGTCATCCGGCAGGGGAAATACGCAGTATTTT. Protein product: CASSYSSSGRGNTQYF.

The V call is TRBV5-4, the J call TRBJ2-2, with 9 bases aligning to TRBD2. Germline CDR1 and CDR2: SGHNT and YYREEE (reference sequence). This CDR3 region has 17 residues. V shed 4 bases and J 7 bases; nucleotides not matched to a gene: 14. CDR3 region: CASSLIAGDSLDGELFF. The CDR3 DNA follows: TGTGCCAGCAGCCTAATAGCGGGAGATTCTCTGGACGGGGAGCTGTTTTTT.